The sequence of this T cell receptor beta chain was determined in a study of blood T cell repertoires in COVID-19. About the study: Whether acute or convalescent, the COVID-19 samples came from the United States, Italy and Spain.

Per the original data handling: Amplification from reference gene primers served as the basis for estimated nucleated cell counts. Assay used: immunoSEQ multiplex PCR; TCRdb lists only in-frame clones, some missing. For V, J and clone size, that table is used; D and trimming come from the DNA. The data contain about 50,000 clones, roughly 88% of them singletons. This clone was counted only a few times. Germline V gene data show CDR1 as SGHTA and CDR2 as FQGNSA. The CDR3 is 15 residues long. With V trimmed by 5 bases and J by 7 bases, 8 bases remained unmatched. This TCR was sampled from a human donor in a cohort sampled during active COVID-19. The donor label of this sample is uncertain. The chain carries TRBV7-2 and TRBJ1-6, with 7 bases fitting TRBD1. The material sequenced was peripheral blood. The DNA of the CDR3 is TGTGCCAGCAGCCCAACCCCGGACAGGAATTCACCCCTCCACTTT. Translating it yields CASSPTPDRNSPLHF.